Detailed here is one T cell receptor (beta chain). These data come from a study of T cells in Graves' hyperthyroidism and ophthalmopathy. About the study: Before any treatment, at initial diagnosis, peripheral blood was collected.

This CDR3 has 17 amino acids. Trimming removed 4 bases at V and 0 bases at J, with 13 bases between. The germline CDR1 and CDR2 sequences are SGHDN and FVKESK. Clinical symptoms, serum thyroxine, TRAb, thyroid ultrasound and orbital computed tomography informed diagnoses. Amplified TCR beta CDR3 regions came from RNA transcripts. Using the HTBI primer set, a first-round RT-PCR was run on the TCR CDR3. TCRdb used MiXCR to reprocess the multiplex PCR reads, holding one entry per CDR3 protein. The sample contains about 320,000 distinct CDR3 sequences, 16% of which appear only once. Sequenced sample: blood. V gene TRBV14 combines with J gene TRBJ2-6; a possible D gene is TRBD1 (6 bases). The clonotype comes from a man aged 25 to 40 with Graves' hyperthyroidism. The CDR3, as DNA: TGTGCCAGCAGCCCCCCGACAGGAAACTCTGGGGCCAACGTCCTGACTTTC. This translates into CASSPPTGNSGANVLTF.